Sequencing of this TCR beta chain was carried out in a study of radiotherapy plus CTLA-4 blockade in lung cancer. At the level of the study: Objective responses arose in approximately 19% of patients, and over 25% experienced disease control. Study-level points and caveats: Reported findings show early blood T cell clone dynamics, with interferon-beta, best predicted response. Among blood TCR repertoires after radiotherapy plus ipilimumab, tumor-derived clones expanded.

Comments on this clone: Its antigen is not known.

CTLA-4 blockade with ipilimumab, together with focal radiation, was given to patients with chemo-refractory metastatic non-small-cell lung cancer. The data were produced by immunoSEQ multiplex PCR, yet TCRdb's version contains in-frame clones alone and is incomplete. The table records more than 90,000 clones, 81% of them present only once. The TCR sequence derives from a human donor with non-small cell lung cancer that progressed on radiotherapy plus ipilimumab. Some clones in this sample may be carry-over from other donors' samples. The material sequenced was peripheral blood, taken from a patient treated with radiotherapy plus ipilimumab.

CDR3 DNA: TGCGCCAGCAGCTTGGGGGGCGTCGGGGAGCTGTTTTTT. Its protein product is CASSLGGVGELFF. The chain recombines TRBV5-1 with TRBJ2-2; TRBD1 might be the D (5 bases). V was shortened by 0 bases and J by 7 bases, with 7 bases between the two germline ends. Germline lookup yields CDR1 SGHRS and CDR2 YFSETQ. This CDR3 has 13 amino acids.